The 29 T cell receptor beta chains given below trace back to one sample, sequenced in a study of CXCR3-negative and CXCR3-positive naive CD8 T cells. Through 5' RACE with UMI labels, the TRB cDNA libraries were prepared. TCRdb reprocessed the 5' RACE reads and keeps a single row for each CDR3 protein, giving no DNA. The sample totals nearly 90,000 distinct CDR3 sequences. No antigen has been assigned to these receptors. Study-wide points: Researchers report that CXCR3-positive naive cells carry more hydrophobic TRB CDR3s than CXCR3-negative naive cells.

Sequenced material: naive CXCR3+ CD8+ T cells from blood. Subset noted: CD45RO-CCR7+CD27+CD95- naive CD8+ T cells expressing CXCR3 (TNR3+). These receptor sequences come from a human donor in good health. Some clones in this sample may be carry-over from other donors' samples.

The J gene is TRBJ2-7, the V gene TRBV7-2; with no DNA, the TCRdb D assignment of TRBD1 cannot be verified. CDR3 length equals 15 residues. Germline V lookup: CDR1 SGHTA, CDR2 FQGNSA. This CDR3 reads CASSFEQGFSYEQYF.

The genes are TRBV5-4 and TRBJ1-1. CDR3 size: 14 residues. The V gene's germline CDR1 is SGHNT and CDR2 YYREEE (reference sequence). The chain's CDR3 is CASSPGPSNTEAFF.

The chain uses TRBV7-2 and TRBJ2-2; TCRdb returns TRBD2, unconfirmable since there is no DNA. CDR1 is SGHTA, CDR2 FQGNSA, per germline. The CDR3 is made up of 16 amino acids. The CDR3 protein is CASSHSGVPNTGELFF.

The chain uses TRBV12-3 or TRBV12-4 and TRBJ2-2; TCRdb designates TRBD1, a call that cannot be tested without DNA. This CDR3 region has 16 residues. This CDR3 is CASTPLRDSLTGELFF.

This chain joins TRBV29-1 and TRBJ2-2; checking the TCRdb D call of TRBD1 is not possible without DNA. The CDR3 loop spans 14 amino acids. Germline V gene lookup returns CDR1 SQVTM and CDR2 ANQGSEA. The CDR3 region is CSVEDARGTGELFF.

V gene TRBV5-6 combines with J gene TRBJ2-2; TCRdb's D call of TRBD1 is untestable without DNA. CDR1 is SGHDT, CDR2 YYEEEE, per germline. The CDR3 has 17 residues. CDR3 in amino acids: CASSSNSGTGVAGELFF.

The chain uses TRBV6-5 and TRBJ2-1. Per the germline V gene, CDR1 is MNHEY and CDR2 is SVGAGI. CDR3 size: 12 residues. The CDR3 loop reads CASRGNYNEQFF.

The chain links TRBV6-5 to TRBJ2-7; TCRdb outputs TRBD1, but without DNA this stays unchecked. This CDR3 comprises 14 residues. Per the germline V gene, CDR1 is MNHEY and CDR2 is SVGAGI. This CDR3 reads CASSDGQQLYEQYF.

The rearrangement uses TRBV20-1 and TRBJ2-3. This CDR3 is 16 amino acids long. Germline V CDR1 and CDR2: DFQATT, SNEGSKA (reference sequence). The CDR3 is CSARDSSRGGTDTQYF.

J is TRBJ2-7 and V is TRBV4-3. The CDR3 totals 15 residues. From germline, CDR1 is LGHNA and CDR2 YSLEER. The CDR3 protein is CASSQEGRGSYEQYF.

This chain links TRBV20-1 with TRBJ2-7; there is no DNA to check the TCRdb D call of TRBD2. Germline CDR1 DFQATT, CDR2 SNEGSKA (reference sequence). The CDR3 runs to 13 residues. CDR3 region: CSARGTSADEQYF.

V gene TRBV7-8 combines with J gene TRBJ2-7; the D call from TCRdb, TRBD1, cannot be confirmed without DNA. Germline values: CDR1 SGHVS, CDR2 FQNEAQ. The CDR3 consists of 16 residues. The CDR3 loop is CASSLAGTGVVHEQYF. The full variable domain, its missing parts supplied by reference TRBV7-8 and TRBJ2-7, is GAGVSQSPRYKVAKRGQDVALRCDPISGHVSLFWYQQALGQGPEFLTYFQNEAQLDKSGLPSDRFFAERPEGSVSTLKIQRTQQEDSAVYLCASSLAGTGVVHEQYFGPGTRLTVT.

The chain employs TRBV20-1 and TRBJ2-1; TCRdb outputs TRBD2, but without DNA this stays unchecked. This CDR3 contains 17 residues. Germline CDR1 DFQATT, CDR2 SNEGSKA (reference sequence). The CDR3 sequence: CSARLLAAPRSYNEQFF.

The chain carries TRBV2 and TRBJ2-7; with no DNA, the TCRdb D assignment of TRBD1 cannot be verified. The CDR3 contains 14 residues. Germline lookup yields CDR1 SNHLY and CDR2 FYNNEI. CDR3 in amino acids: CAIARTGTSYEQYF.

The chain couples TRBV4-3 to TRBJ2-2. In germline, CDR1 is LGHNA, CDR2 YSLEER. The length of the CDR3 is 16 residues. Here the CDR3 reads CASSQEVGFGGGELFF.

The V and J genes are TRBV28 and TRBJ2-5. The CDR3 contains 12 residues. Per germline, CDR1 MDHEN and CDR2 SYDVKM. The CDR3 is CASSTPSVAQYF.

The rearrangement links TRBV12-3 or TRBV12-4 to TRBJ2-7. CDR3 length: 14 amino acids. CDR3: CASSLALSSYEQYF.

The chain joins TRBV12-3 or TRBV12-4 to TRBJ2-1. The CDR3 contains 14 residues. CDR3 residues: CASSPVYFMDEQFF.

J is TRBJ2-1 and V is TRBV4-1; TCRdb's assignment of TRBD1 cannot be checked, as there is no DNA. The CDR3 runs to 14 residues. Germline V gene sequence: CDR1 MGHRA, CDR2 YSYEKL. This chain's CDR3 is CASSQAGSNNEQFF.

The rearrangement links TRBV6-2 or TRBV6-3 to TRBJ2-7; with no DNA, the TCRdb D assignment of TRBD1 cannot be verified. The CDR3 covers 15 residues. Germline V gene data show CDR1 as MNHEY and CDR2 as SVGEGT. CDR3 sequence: CASSSGTPASYEQYF.

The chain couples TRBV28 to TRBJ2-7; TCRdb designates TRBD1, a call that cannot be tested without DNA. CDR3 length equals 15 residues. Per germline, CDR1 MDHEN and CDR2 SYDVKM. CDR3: CASSPRTKIPYEQYF.

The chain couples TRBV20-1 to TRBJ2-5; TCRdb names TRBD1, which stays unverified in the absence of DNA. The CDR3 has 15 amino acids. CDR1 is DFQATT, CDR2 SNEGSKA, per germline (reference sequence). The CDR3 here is CSARPLAGGPETQYF.

The CDR3 reads CASTSQGRNEQFF. The chain is built from TRBV5-1 and TRBJ2-1; the D gene TCRdb calls, TRBD1, cannot be checked with no DNA. Germline CDR1 reads SGHRS; CDR2 reads YFSETQ. The CDR3 spans 13 residues.

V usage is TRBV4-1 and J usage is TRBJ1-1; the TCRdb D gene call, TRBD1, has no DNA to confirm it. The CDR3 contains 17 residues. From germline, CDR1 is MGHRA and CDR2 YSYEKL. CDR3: CASSQVGTGEKGTEAFF.

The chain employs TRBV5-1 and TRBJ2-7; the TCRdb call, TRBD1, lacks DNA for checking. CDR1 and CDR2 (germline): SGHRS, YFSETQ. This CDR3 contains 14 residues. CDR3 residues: CASSFGGNPYEQYF.

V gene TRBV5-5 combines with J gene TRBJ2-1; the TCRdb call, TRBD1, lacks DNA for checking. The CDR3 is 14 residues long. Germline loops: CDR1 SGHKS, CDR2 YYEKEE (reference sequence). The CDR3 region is CASTYDDSFNEQFF.

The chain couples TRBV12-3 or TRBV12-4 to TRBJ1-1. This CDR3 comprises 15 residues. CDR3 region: CASSGRDLRNTEAFF.

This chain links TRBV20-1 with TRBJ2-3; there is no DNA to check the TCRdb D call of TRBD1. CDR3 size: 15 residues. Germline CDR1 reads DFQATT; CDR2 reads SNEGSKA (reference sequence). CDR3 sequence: CSALPSPGGADTQYF.

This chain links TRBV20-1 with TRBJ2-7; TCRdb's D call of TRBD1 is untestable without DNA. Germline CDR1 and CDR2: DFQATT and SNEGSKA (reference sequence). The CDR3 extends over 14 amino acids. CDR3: CSARRTDSRLEQYF.